One sample yielded the 17 T cell receptor beta chains listed below, sequenced in a study of shared clonotypes between healthy human individuals (TCRdb year 2020). For the CD8 naive samples, CD45RO-negative cells were positively selected for CCR7, yielding a CD45RA+CCR7+ population from which TemRA cells were excluded. The library came from the immunoSEQ multiplex PCR assay. The clones in this table, taken by TCRdb from immuneACCESS, are in-frame only. Not every clone is retained; where verified, under half of the shortfall comes from an unresolved V gene, and the cause of the rest is unknown. For this sample the table gives almost 700,000 clones, of which 92% were detected only once. In total, the top ten clones hold about 24% of the sample. Sequenced input: naive CD8+ T cells sorted from blood. What this sample's cell subset or site label stands for: CD45RA+CCR7+. These receptor sequences come from a young man in good health.

The chain has TRBV7-8 and TRBJ2-7; D gene ambiguous. Deletions cut 2 bases from V and 1 base from J, with 12 bases between. The germline gives CDR1 SGHVS, CDR2 FQNEAQ. The CDR3 runs 15 residues. The CDR3 reads CASSLYRSPSYEQYF. The DNA for the CDR3 is TGTGCCAGCAGCTTATACAGATCGCCTTCCTACGAGCAGTACTTC.

The chain employs TRBV6-6 and TRBJ2-7, with D unresolved. V was shortened by 7 bases and J by 2 bases, with 15 bases between the two germline ends. CDR3 size: 14 residues. Germline V gene sequence: CDR1 MNHNY, CDR2 SVGAGI (reference sequence). The CDR3 bases are TGTGCCAGCACCCTGACAAGTGTGACCTACGAGCAGTACTTC. It codes for CASTLTSVTYEQYF.

V is TRBV7-2 and J is TRBJ2-3; 14 bases align to TRBD2. Losses at the gene ends were 3 bases for V and 6 bases for J; bases not matched to a gene: 11. The germline gives CDR1 SGHTA, CDR2 FQGNSA. The CDR3 extends over 18 amino acids. The CDR3 DNA sequence: TGTGCCAGCAGCTTGGCAAGTGGGACTAGCGGGAGCTCTGATACGCAGTATTTT. Its translation: CASSLASGTSGSSDTQYF.

V usage is TRBV29-1 and J usage is TRBJ2-5; D is unclear. Germline V gene data show CDR1 as SQVTM and CDR2 as ANQGSEA. Trimming left V 4 bases short and J 4 bases short, with 10 bases between. CDR3 length equals 12 residues. For the CDR3, the DNA is TGCAGCGTTGTGGACCGAGGAGAGACCCAGTACTTC. It is translated as CSVVDRGETQYF.

The chain combines TRBV6-6 with TRBJ1-5; no clear D. The CDR3 totals 14 residues. Germline V gives CDR1 MNHNY, CDR2 SVGAGI (reference sequence). Between the trimmed V and J ends, which lost 3 bases and 5 bases, there was a span of 11 bases. Written as DNA, the CDR3 is TGTGCCAGCAGTTATTCTCAAAAGGATCAGCCCCAGCATTTT. Its protein product is CASSYSQKDQPQHF.

This clone was recorded only once. This specimen includes other DNA sequences encoding the same CDR3. This chain connects TRBV27 to TRBJ1-5; D not resolved. From germline, CDR1 is MNHEY and CDR2 SMNVEV (reference sequence). The CDR3 contains 13 residues. With 2 bases removed from V and 6 bases from J, the gap between germline ends came to 8 bases. The CDR3 region is CASSLAGSQPQHF. In nucleotides, the CDR3 is TGTGCCAGCAGTTTAGCGGGAAGTCAGCCCCAGCATTTT.

V gene TRBV30 combines with J gene TRBJ2-2; D unresolved. The germline gives CDR1 GTSNPN, CDR2 SVGIG (reference sequence). V dropped 5 bases and J dropped 6 bases, with 13 bases sitting between them. CDR3 length: 13 amino acids. The CDR3 DNA is TGTGCCTGGGCATGGCTTGGCCCCGGGGAGCTGTTTTTT. Protein: CAWAWLGPGELFF.

The CDR3 sequence is CASSFISQDSETQYF. The CDR3 DNA reads as TGTGCCAGCAGTTTTATCTCCCAGGATTCGGAGACCCAGTACTTC. The V call is TRBV28, the J call TRBJ2-5; no clear D. This CDR3 spans 15 amino acids. The germline V gene encodes CDR1 MDHEN and CDR2 SYDVKM. V was cut by 3 bases and J by 5 bases, with 16 bases left in between.

The J gene is TRBJ2-7, the V gene TRBV7-9, with 10 bases identical to TRBD1. Germline V lookup: CDR1 SEHNR, CDR2 FQNEAQ (reference sequence). The trim removed 5 bases at V and 7 bases at J, leaving 14 bases unmatched. The CDR3 totals 16 residues. CDR3 nucleotide sequence: TGTGCCAGCAGCCCTCTTAAGACAGGGGGCGGGTTTGAGCAGTACTTC. This codes for CASSPLKTGGGFEQYF.

This chain uses TRBV27 with TRBJ1-2; D is ambiguous. The V end was cut by 3 bases, the J end by 4 bases, with 9 bases between. The CDR3 spans 13 residues. CDR1 and CDR2 (germline): MNHEY, SMNVEV (reference sequence). The CDR3 spells CASSLAGSYGYTF. CDR3 nucleotide sequence: TGTGCCAGCAGTTTGGCAGGCAGCTATGGCTACACCTTC.

This chain links TRBV18 with TRBJ2-7; TRBD2 matches at 16 bases. Germline CDR1 and CDR2: KGHSH and LQKENI. CDR3 size: 17 residues. V shed 5 bases and J 2 bases; nucleotides not matched to a gene: 6. In DNA form, the CDR3 reads TGTGCCAGCTCATCGGGGACTAGCGGGAGGGCCCCCTACGAGCAGTACTTC. It codes for CASSSGTSGRAPYEQYF. Supplemented by reference TRBV18 and TRBJ2-7, the full variable domain reads NAGVMQNPRHLVRRRGQEARLRCSPMKGHSHVYWYRQLPEEGLKFMVYLQKENIIDESGMPKERFSAEFPKEGPSILRIQQVVRGDSAAYFCASSSGTSGRAPYEQYFGPGTRLTVT.

The count of this clone is one. This chain connects TRBV7-9 to TRBJ2-2; D not certain. With 1 base removed from V and 6 bases from J, the gap between germline ends came to 15 bases. Germline loops: CDR1 SEHNR, CDR2 FQNEAQ (reference sequence). This CDR3 contains 16 residues. In DNA, the CDR3 is TGTGCCAGCAGCTTAGAGACCACCCTTGGGGCCGGGGAGCTGTTTTTT. Its translation is CASSLETTLGAGELFF.

This chain uses TRBV7-6 with TRBJ2-1, with 7 bases fitting TRBD2. The CDR3 loop spans 15 amino acids. Trimming removed 4 bases from V and 5 bases from J; junction bases left unmatched: 8. In germline, CDR1 is SGHVS, CDR2 FNYEAQ. Written as DNA, the CDR3 is TGTGCCAGCAGCTACCTGGGACTAAGCGACAATGAGCAGTTCTTC. Its translation is CASSYLGLSDNEQFF.

The chain employs TRBV28 and TRBJ2-7, with no clear D. CDR3 length: 15 residues. V was pared by 6 bases and J by 1 base, with 16 bases between. Germline V gene data show CDR1 as MDHEN and CDR2 as SYDVKM. DNA of the CDR3: TGTGCCAGCAGCGTCTGGGAACGTGGGTCCTACGAGCAGTACTTC. This sequence encodes CASSVWERGSYEQYF. The complete variable domain, with remaining parts taken from reference TRBV28 and TRBJ2-7, reads DVKVTQSSRYLVKRTGEKVFLECVQDMDHENMFWYRQDPGLGLRLIYFSYDVKMKEKGDIPEGYSVSREKKERFSLILESASTNQTSMYLCASSVWERGSYEQYFGPGTRLTVT.

The chain has TRBV5-8 and TRBJ2-7; possibly TRBD1 for D (5 bases). The germline gives CDR1 SGHTS, CDR2 YDEGEE. The CDR3 extends over 13 amino acids. Trimming took 2 bases from V and 5 from J, leaving 11 bases between them. The CDR3 sequence: CASSLVIRDEQYF. The CDR3 DNA reads TGTGCCAGCAGCTTAGTTATCAGGGACGAGCAGTACTTC.

V is TRBV9 and J is TRBJ2-2; D is perhaps TRBD2 (5 bases). Germline V gene sequence: CDR1 SGDLS, CDR2 YYNGEE. The CDR3 spans 14 residues. V lost 3 bases, J lost 4 bases, and 10 bases lay in between. This CDR3 is CASSALRGTGELFF. In DNA, the CDR3 is TGTGCCAGCAGCGCTCTTCGGGGCACCGGGGAGCTGTTTTTT.

The gene calls are TRBV5-1 and TRBJ2-7; unclear D gene. Trimming removed 0 bases from V and 2 bases from J, with 12 bases in between. Germline lookup yields CDR1 SGHRS and CDR2 YFSETQ. There are 15 residues in the CDR3. The chain's CDR3 is CASSLDARPTYEQYF. CDR3 in DNA: TGCGCCAGCAGCTTGGATGCCAGACCTACCTACGAGCAGTACTTC.